This TCR beta chain was documented in a study of post-analysis software for immune sequencing data. Overall study context: Included courses were relapsing-remitting and secondary progressive multiple sclerosis; progressive-relapsing multiple sclerosis was also included. Study observations and caveats: The authors found that F measure strongly co-clustered same-batch samples. When compared against controls, multiple sclerosis patients showed significantly lower normalized Chao1 diversity. The five TRBV segments detected at higher frequency in patients than in controls included TRBV5-6, TRBV5-1 and TRBV20-1.

Of note for this clonotype: What it binds is not known.

Germline V gene lookup returns CDR1 DFQATT and CDR2 SNEGSKA (reference sequence). Trimming stripped 0 bases from V and 7 bases from J, with 16 bases between. This CDR3 has 14 residues. TCR beta cDNA libraries included unique molecular identifiers. cDNA molecules numbering about 470,000 came from roughly 0.93 to 9.6 million T cells. TCRdb re-called the PCR reads with MiXCR, one entry per CDR3 protein. The data hold about 540,000 distinct CDR3 sequences, with 34% observed a single time. V and J are TRBV20-1 and TRBJ2-7; no firm D call. The sequence came from a girl under 18 with multiple sclerosis. The sequenced sample consisted of blood. The CDR3 here is CSARDDAELREQYF. In DNA, the CDR3 is TGCAGTGCTAGAGATGATGCCGAGCTCCGGGAGCAGTACTTC.